Below are 5 T cell receptor beta chains sequenced from a single sample in a study of T cell repertoires in cytomegalovirus infection. One entry per CDR3 protein, called by TCRdb with MiXCR from the reads. This table has under 200,000 distinct CDR3 sequences, less than 25% appearing once. No antigen is known for these receptors. The specimen was CD8+ T cells from cultured PBMCs, collected from culture after CMV antigen stimulation. The receptors stem from a human donor in good health (CMV status not recorded). Some clones in this sample may be carry-over from other donors' samples.

This chain joins TRBV25-1 and TRBJ2-5; unclear D gene. The germline CDR1 and CDR2 sequences are MGHDK and SYGVNS. The CDR3 loop spans 13 amino acids. V lost 4 bases to trimming and J lost 5 bases, with 11 bases between them. The CDR3 spells CASSGAGSETQYF. The DNA of the CDR3 is TGTGCCAGCAGTGGAGCCGGGTCGGAGACCCAGTACTTC.

This sequence joins TRBV11-3 and TRBJ2-7, with a possible D match to TRBD1 (5 bases). This CDR3 spans 13 amino acids. With 5 bases removed from V and 6 bases from J, the gap between germline ends came to 14 bases. Germline V CDR1 and CDR2: SGHNT, YENEEA. CDR3 sequence: CASSPTGAGEQYF. CDR3 bases: TGTGCCAGCAGCCCGACTGGGGCTGGCGAGCAGTACTTC.

The chain links TRBV7-2 to TRBJ1-5, with D maybe TRBD1 (5 bases). Germline loops: CDR1 SGHTA, CDR2 FQGNSA. V shed 1 base and J shed 0 bases, with 13 bases lying between them. This CDR3 comprises 17 residues. CDR3 in amino acids: CASSLGGWDFSNQPQHF. The DNA of the CDR3 is TGTGCCAGCAGCTTAGGAGGCTGGGACTTTAGCAATCAGCCCCAGCATTTT.

The rearrangement uses TRBV7-9 and TRBJ2-2; D gene unclear. V was trimmed by 8 bases and J by 6 bases, leaving 10 bases between them. This CDR3 contains 12 residues. CDR1 and CDR2 (germline): SEHNR, FQNEAQ (reference sequence). The CDR3 sequence is CASPGNSGELFF. CDR3 in DNA: TGTGCCAGCCCGGGCAATTCCGGGGAGCTGTTTTTT.

This clonotype was seen a few times. The chain carries TRBV6-2 or TRBV6-3 and TRBJ2-1; D assignment may be TRBD1 or TRBD2 (5 bases each). The germline V gene encodes CDR1 MNHEY and CDR2 SVGEGT. The V and J ends lost 2 bases and 8 bases respectively, with 16 bases between them. This CDR3 has 15 residues. The CDR3 coding sequence is TGTGCCAGCAGTTACGGGGGTTTCCGCTCGGATGAGCAGTTCTTC. Its protein is CASSYGGFRSDEQFF.